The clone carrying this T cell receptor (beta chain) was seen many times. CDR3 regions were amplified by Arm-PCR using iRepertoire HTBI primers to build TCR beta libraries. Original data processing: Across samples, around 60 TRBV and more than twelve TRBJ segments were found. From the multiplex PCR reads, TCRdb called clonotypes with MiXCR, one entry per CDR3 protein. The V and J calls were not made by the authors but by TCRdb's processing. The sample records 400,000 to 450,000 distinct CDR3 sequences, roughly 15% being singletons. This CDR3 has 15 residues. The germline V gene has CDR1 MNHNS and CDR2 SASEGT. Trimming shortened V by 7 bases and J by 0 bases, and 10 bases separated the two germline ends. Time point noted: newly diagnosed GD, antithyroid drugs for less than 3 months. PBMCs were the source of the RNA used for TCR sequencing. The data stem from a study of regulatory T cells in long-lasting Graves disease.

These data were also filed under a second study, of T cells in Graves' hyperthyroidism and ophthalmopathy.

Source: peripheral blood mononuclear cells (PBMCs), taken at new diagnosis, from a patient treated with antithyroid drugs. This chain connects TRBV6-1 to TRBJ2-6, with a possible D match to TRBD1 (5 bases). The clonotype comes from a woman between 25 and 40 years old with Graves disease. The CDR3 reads CASTDSFSGANVLTF. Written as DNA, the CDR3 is TGTGCCAGCACTGACAGCTTCTCTGGGGCCAACGTCCTGACTTTC.